The 17 T cell receptor beta chains below come from one sample, sequenced in a study of glioma-infiltrating T cells after dendritic cell vaccination. Documented time point: after dendritic cell vaccination, including at tumor progression/relapse. Measured with immunoSEQ multiplex PCR; TCRdb has only the in-frame clones, and not every one. Among just under 100,000 clones listed, 65% to 85% were seen once. The sequenced sample was blood, obtained after dendritic cell vaccination. The receptors were gathered from a human donor with glioblastoma.

The CDR3 sequence is CASRKTGFHEQFF. CDR3 bases: TGTGCCAGCAGGAAAACAGGGTTCCATGAGCAGTTCTTC. The V gene is TRBV6-5, the J gene TRBJ2-1, with D tentatively TRBD1 (6 bases). Germline CDR1 is MNHEY and CDR2 is SVGAGI. The ends were cut back, 6 bases at V and 8 bases at J, with 14 bases in the middle. The CDR3 length is 13 residues.

The chain carries TRBV7-9 and TRBJ1-2, with unresolved D. Germline V gene sequence: CDR1 SEHNR, CDR2 FQNEAQ (reference sequence). This CDR3 is built from 12 residues. V lost 4 bases and J lost 3, with 6 bases in between. In DNA form, the CDR3 reads TGTGCCAGCAGCTCCCGGGACTATGGCTACACCTTC. This sequence encodes CASSSRDYGYTF.

The chain couples TRBV5-6 to TRBJ1-2; D remains unclear. The CDR3 has 12 residues. Germline CDR1 reads SGHDT; CDR2 reads YYEEEE. Trimming cost V 2 bases and J 5 bases, with 7 bases left between them. This CDR3 reads CASSFGFYGYTF. CDR3 DNA: TGTGCCAGCAGCTTCGGGTTTTATGGCTACACCTTC.

This sequence joins TRBV2 and TRBJ1-3, with D unclear. CDR3 size: 14 residues. The V end was cut by 6 bases, the J end by 0 bases, with 9 bases between. CDR1 is SNHLY, CDR2 FYNNEI, per germline. The CDR3 nucleotides are TGTGCCAGCAGGAGAACAGTCTCTGGAAACACCATATATTTT. Translated, it gives CASRRTVSGNTIYF. The entire variable domain, with the rest obtained from reference TRBV2 and TRBJ1-3, is as follows: EPEVTQTPSHQVTQMGQEVILRCVPISNHLYFYWYRQILGQKVEFLVSFYNNEISEKSEIFDDQFSVERPDGSNFTLKIRSTKLEDSAMYFCASRRTVSGNTIYFGEGSWLTVV.

V is TRBV10-1 and J is TRBJ2-2; 12 bases are a match to TRBD2. This CDR3 comprises 14 residues. Germline V lookup: CDR1 WNHNN, CDR2 SYGVQD (reference sequence). Germline trimming cut 8 bases from V and 7 bases from J; bases unmatched to any gene: 5. The CDR3 sequence: CASGGLAGSGELFF. The CDR3 DNA is TGCGCCAGCGGTGGACTAGCGGGAAGCGGGGAGCTGTTTTTT.

This chain joins TRBV9 and TRBJ1-2; 8 bases agree with TRBD1. This CDR3 has 14 residues. CDR1 SGDLS and CDR2 YYNGEE come from the germline V gene. Trimming at V came to 3 bases and at J to 3 bases, leaving 4 bases not matched to a gene. Written as DNA, the CDR3 is TGTGCCAGCAGCGACCAGGACAGGGACTATGGCTACACCTTC. This encodes CASSDQDRDYGYTF. Drawing the rest from reference TRBV9 and TRBJ1-2, the complete variable domain is DSGVTQTPKHLITATGQRVTLRCSPRSGDLSVYWYQQSLDQGLQFLIQYYNGEERAKGNILERFSAQQFPDLHSELNLSSLELGDSALYFCASSDQDRDYGYTFGSGTRLTVV.

This clone occurred a few times. The chain uses TRBV1 and TRBJ2-1; the table's D gene call, TRBD2, was not cross checked with the DNA. TRBV1 is recorded as a pseudogene. CDR3 length: 16 residues. Written as DNA, the CDR3 is TGCACCAGCAGTAGGTTGGAGGACCGCCCTAACAATGAGCAGTTCTTC. This gives the protein CTSSRLEDRPNNEQFF.

The chain employs TRBV4-1 and TRBJ2-1; 10 bases fit TRBD2. Germline CDR1 MGHRA, CDR2 YSYEKL. This CDR3 region has 16 residues. V lost 2 bases and J lost 4; bases outside the gene matches: 5. The CDR3 here is CASSQISGGIYNEQFF. The CDR3 DNA follows: TGCGCCAGCAGCCAAATTAGCGGGGGGATATACAATGAGCAGTTCTTC.

In this sample, this clone turned up a few times. The chain is built from TRBV7-3 and TRBJ2-5, with 11 nucleotides matching TRBD2. Germline assignment: CDR1 SGHTA and CDR2 FQGTGA. The CDR3 is 15 amino acids. Trimming took 5 bases from V and 7 from J; bases not matched to a gene: 9. The CDR3 loop reads CASSPLAGGLSTQYF. CDR3 bases: TGTGCCAGCAGCCCCCTAGCGGGGGGATTGTCGACCCAGTACTTC. Supplemented by reference TRBV7-3 and TRBJ2-5, the full variable domain reads GAGVSQTPSNKVTEKGKYVELRCDPISGHTALYWYRQSLGQGPEFLIYFQGTGAADDSGLPNDRFFAVRPEGSVSTLKIQRTERGDSAVYLCASSPLAGGLSTQYFGPGTRLLVL.

V gene TRBV4-1 combines with J gene TRBJ2-5; a weak D match, TRBD2 (6 bases). Germline V CDR1 and CDR2: MGHRA, YSYEKL. The ends were cut back, 4 bases at V and 5 bases at J, with 20 bases in the middle. The CDR3 totals 16 residues. This chain's CDR3 is CASSPGTGEGLETQYF. As DNA, the CDR3 is TGCGCCAGCAGCCCAGGGACTGGTGAGGGGTTGGAGACCCAGTACTTC.

This clone showed up just once. This rearrangement joins TRBV5-1 to TRBJ2-2, with D possibly matching TRBD2 (5 bases). This CDR3 spans 15 amino acids. Per germline, CDR1 SGHRS and CDR2 YFSETQ. V lost 2 bases and J lost 0, with 8 bases in between. CDR3 protein: CASSFGGPNTGELFF. In DNA form, the CDR3 reads TGCGCCAGCAGCTTCGGCGGGCCGAACACCGGGGAGCTGTTTTTT.

This rearrangement joins TRBV10-3 to TRBJ2-7; TRBD1 might be the D (6 bases). The V gene's germline CDR1 is ENHRY and CDR2 SYGVKD. V shed 6 bases and J shed 2 bases, with 11 bases lying between them. The CDR3 runs 13 residues. CDR3 nucleotide sequence: TGTGCCATCAGAAGGACAGAGGCCTACGAGCAGTACTTC. Its protein product is CAIRRTEAYEQYF.

V is TRBV30 and J is TRBJ1-2; 8 bases are shared with TRBD1. The length of the CDR3 is 13 residues. Trimming removed 3 bases from V and 8 bases from J; junction bases left unmatched: 8. Germline V lookup: CDR1 GTSNPN, CDR2 SVGIG (reference sequence). CDR3 sequence reads: CAWSATGVEGYTF. The CDR3 region has the DNA TGTGCCTGGAGCGCGACAGGGGTGGAGGGCTACACCTTC.

The chain uses TRBV19 and TRBJ2-1, with a weak D call TRBD2 (6 bases). Germline lookup yields CDR1 LNHDA and CDR2 SQIVND (reference sequence). V lost 6 bases to trimming and J lost 0 bases, with 15 bases between them. CDR3 size: 16 residues. As DNA, the CDR3 is TGTGCCAGTAGGCCGTGGAGGGGCAGCTCCTACAATGAGCAGTTCTTC. Encoded protein: CASRPWRGSSYNEQFF.

The chain joins TRBV29-1 to TRBJ2-5; 8 bases are shared with TRBD2. V lost 0 bases to trimming and J lost 4 bases; unmatched junction nucleotides: 4. Per germline, CDR1 SQVTM and CDR2 ANQGSEA. The CDR3 is 14 residues long. The CDR3 protein is CSVEEWLAGETQYF. For the CDR3, the DNA is TGCAGCGTTGAAGAGTGGCTAGCGGGAGAGACCCAGTACTTC.

The V gene is TRBV6-4, the J gene TRBJ2-3, with 10 bases aligning to TRBD1. Trimming cost V 3 bases and J 4 bases; bases outside gene matches: 7. This CDR3 has 16 amino acids. CDR1 and CDR2 (germline): MRHNA, SNTAGT. CDR3 nucleotide sequence: TGTGCCAGCAGTGAAGCCGCGGGACAGGGGTCAGATACGCAGTATTTT. Amino acids: CASSEAAGQGSDTQYF.

The chain joins TRBV19 to TRBJ2-7, with 13 bases aligning to TRBD2. Germline V gene lookup returns CDR1 LNHDA and CDR2 SQIVND (reference sequence). The V segment lost 5 bases and the J segment 3 bases; nucleotides outside the gene matches: 7. The CDR3 extends over 16 amino acids. The CDR3 sequence: CASSYGGTSGDYEQYF. CDR3 nucleotide sequence: TGTGCCAGTAGTTACGGCGGGACTAGCGGGGACTACGAGCAGTACTTC.